This is a list of T cell receptor beta chains from one sample in a study of human T cells and chemical hapten exposure. A single record per CDR3 protein comes from TCRdb applying MiXCR to the RACE reads. The table lists some 100,000 distinct CDR3 sequences, over 7.5% of them singletons, with 2% to 2.5% in the top ten. The sample consisted of whole blood, taken in connection with sensitization to the hapten diphenylcyclopropenone (DPC). The receptors originated from a woman in her forties with alopecia areata. Some clones in this sample may be carry-over from other donors' samples. Each CDR3 is given with its conserved first and last residue. D genes are given only for firm matches. Clone size is shown for a subset of rows, as once, few, many or a class of expanded clone.

CDR3: CASSVPAEAGEQYF
J: TRBJ2-7
D: NA
size: few
V: TRBV9

CDR3: CASTRAGGSYYEQYF
J: TRBJ2-7
D: TRBD2
size: few
V: TRBV12-3/TRBV12-4

CDR3: CASGLAGLDTQYF
J: TRBJ2-3
D: TRBD2
size: NA
V: TRBV2

CDR3: CASKGTSGGTGELFF
J: TRBJ2-2
D: TRBD2
size: many
V: TRBV6-2/TRBV6-3

CDR3: CASSLQGGEVADTQYF
J: TRBJ2-3
D: NA
size: many
V: TRBV5-1

CDR3: CASSLLAGSTDTQYF
J: TRBJ2-3
D: TRBD2
size: few
V: TRBV7-9

CDR3: CASSIDPSGSYEQYF
J: TRBJ2-7
D: TRBD2
size: few
V: TRBV19

CDR3: CSVSRTGDGYTF
J: TRBJ1-2
D: TRBD1
size: many
V: TRBV29-1

CDR3: CASSPSGGLAGADTQYF
J: TRBJ2-3
D: TRBD2
size: NA
V: TRBV11-3

CDR3: CASGETAPLGYTF
J: TRBJ1-2
D: NA
size: few
V: TRBV7-9

CDR3: CASSLNSGDSPLHF
J: TRBJ1-6
D: NA
size: NA
V: TRBV28

CDR3: CASSQDALYGYTF
J: TRBJ1-2
D: NA
size: many
V: TRBV3-1

CDR3: CASLQPGSWYNEQFF
J: TRBJ2-1
D: NA
size: few
V: TRBV7-2

CDR3: CSARHPTGSDTQYF
J: TRBJ2-3
D: NA
size: many
V: TRBV20-1

CDR3: CASGQSNTGELFF
J: TRBJ2-2
D: NA
size: many
V: TRBV12-3/TRBV12-4

CDR3: CASSLRGAPSTGELFF
J: TRBJ2-2
D: NA
size: few
V: TRBV28

CDR3: CASSSRTPANTGELFF
J: TRBJ2-2
D: NA
size: few
V: TRBV6-6

CDR3: CASSYRDANNEQFF
J: TRBJ2-1
D: NA
size: NA
V: TRBV6-5

CDR3: CASSLGPGQAHEQYF
J: TRBJ2-7
D: TRBD1
size: few
V: TRBV4-1

CDR3: CASSLGREVTEAFF
J: TRBJ1-1
D: NA
size: many
V: TRBV11-2

CDR3: CASSSPQAGVETQYF
J: TRBJ2-5
D: TRBD2
size: NA
V: TRBV28

CDR3: CASSLSSSYNEQFF
J: TRBJ2-1
D: NA
size: few
V: TRBV7-2

CDR3: CASSRRPGELFF
J: TRBJ2-2
D: NA
size: many
V: TRBV6-5

CDR3: CASSYQGAQETQYF
J: TRBJ2-5
D: TRBD1
size: few
V: TRBV6-6

CDR3: CASTSVNPWGEQYF
J: TRBJ2-7
D: NA
size: NA
V: TRBV12-3/TRBV12-4

CDR3: CATGTSTDTQYF
J: TRBJ2-3
D: TRBD2
size: NA
V: TRBV28

CDR3: CSVDGASGANVLTF
J: TRBJ2-6
D: NA
size: NA
V: TRBV29-1

CDR3: CASSRDSKNTEAFF
J: TRBJ1-1
D: NA
size: many
V: TRBV18

CDR3: CASSQGGYSGANVLTF
J: TRBJ2-6
D: NA
size: many
V: TRBV4-3

CDR3: CSVVSGGYGYTF
J: TRBJ1-2
D: TRBD1
size: NA
V: TRBV29-1

CDR3: CASSFFTGPRVNTEAFF
J: TRBJ1-1
D: NA
size: NA
V: TRBV5-6

CDR3: CASSLPVYQRTYEQYF
J: TRBJ2-7
D: NA
size: few
V: TRBV28

CDR3: CASSRTGTGEETQYF
J: TRBJ2-5
D: TRBD1
size: few
V: TRBV5-1

CDR3: CSAFLAGGPFRDTQYF
J: TRBJ2-3
D: TRBD2
size: NA
V: TRBV20-1

CDR3: CSAKASGRAAYNEQFF
J: TRBJ2-1
D: TRBD2
size: many
V: TRBV20-1

CDR3: CASSLALASGSTYNEQFF
J: TRBJ2-1
D: TRBD2
size: NA
V: TRBV12-3/TRBV12-4

CDR3: CASTPTAVEQYF
J: TRBJ2-7
D: NA
size: many
V: TRBV11-2

CDR3: CSARDQGLAERTDTQYF
J: TRBJ2-3
D: TRBD2
size: NA
V: TRBV20-1

CDR3: CASSPSGRPDTQYF
J: TRBJ2-3
D: TRBD2
size: many
V: TRBV7-9

CDR3: CATSVGSYEQYF
J: TRBJ2-7
D: NA
size: NA
V: TRBV2

CDR3: CASSWTGGETQYF
J: TRBJ2-5
D: NA
size: NA
V: TRBV5-5

CDR3: CASSQDDRGYEQFF
J: TRBJ2-1
D: TRBD1
size: many
V: TRBV3-1

CDR3: CASSVSPSARAYEQYF
J: TRBJ2-7
D: NA
size: NA
V: TRBV6-1

CDR3: CASSVGPGGADTQYF
J: TRBJ2-3
D: TRBD2
size: few
V: TRBV9

CDR3: CSVDDRVAFF
J: TRBJ1-1
D: TRBD1
size: many
V: TRBV29-1

CDR3: CSARLGQAGFRDGYTF
J: TRBJ1-2
D: NA
size: NA
V: TRBV29-1

CDR3: CSAVLSRDTQYF
J: TRBJ2-3
D: NA
size: few
V: TRBV29-1

CDR3: CASSPQSSYNEQFF
J: TRBJ2-1
D: NA
size: few
V: TRBV7-2

CDR3: CASSVGRGDTQYF
J: TRBJ2-3
D: TRBD2
size: few
V: TRBV7-7

CDR3: CASSPLAWDTEAFF
J: TRBJ1-1
D: NA
size: few
V: TRBV3-1

CDR3: CAINRAKGTGELFF
J: TRBJ2-2
D: NA
size: NA
V: TRBV6-1

CDR3: CASSPRQTDTQYF
J: TRBJ2-3
D: NA
size: few
V: TRBV5-1

CDR3: CASSLWDRNSGNTIYF
J: TRBJ1-3
D: TRBD1
size: few
V: TRBV7-9